A selection of T cell receptor beta chains follows, all from one sample in a study of early T cells in non-severe SARS-CoV-2 infection. A single record per CDR3 protein comes from TCRdb applying MiXCR to the 5' RACE reads. The sample shows around 93,000 distinct CDR3 sequences, approximately 12% of them seen only once. The specimen was whole blood, collected at baseline. The receptors originated from an adult who was a healthcare worker with PCR-confirmed SARS-CoV-2 infection or an uninfected control (not recorded which). Each CDR3 is given with its conserved first and last residue. The D gene is left open where the match is weak. Size is omitted from some rows. Given values are once, few, many or a class for expanded clones.

d_gene: .
abundance: few
v_gene: TRBV10-3
j_gene: TRBJ2-1
CDR3aa: CAISVAGTRNDNEQFF
CDR3nt: TGTGCCATCAGTGTTGCAGGGACTCGAAATGACAATGAGCAGTTCTTC

d_gene: TRBD1
abundance: few
v_gene: TRBV18
j_gene: TRBJ2-3
CDR3aa: CASSKLPGQDVEDTQYF
CDR3nt: TGTGCCAGCTCCAAACTACCGGGACAGGATGTCGAAGATACGCAGTATTTT

d_gene: TRBD1
abundance: few
v_gene: TRBV4-2
j_gene: TRBJ2-7
CDR3aa: CASSQEKGASVYEQYF
CDR3nt: TGTGCCAGCAGCCAAGAAAAGGGGGCGTCCGTTTACGAGCAGTACTTC

d_gene: .
abundance: few
v_gene: TRBV9
j_gene: TRBJ2-3
CDR3aa: CASSEGRRSDTQYF
CDR3nt: TGTGCCAGCTCCGAGGGACGACGGTCAGATACGCAGTATTTT

d_gene: .
abundance: .
v_gene: TRBV30
j_gene: TRBJ2-5
CDR3aa: CAWSPGTKETQYF
CDR3nt: TGTGCCTGGAGCCCCGGGACAAAAGAGACCCAGTACTTC

d_gene: .
abundance: many
v_gene: TRBV7-6
j_gene: TRBJ2-3
CDR3aa: CASSLQGGTDTQYF
CDR3nt: TGTGCCAGCAGCTTACAAGGGGGCACAGATACGCAGTATTTT

d_gene: TRBD2
abundance: .
v_gene: TRBV6-2/TRBV6-3
j_gene: TRBJ2-7
CDR3aa: CASNPGLAGAYEQYF
CDR3nt: TGTGCCAGCAATCCGGGACTAGCGGGGGCCTACGAGCAGTACTTC

d_gene: TRBD2
abundance: .
v_gene: TRBV11-2
j_gene: TRBJ2-5
CDR3aa: CASSLAQAGRTQYF
CDR3nt: TGTGCCAGCAGCTTAGCCCAAGCGGGGAGGACCCAGTACTTC

d_gene: TRBD2
abundance: many
v_gene: TRBV11-2
j_gene: TRBJ2-1
CDR3aa: CASSETSGVFSYNEQFF
CDR3nt: TGTGCCAGCAGTGAGACTAGCGGGGTCTTTTCCTACAATGAGCAGTTCTTC

d_gene: .
abundance: .
v_gene: TRBV7-8
j_gene: TRBJ2-7
CDR3aa: CASSRDGLGEQYF
CDR3nt: TGTGCCAGCAGCCGGGACGGCCTGGGGGAGCAGTACTTC

d_gene: .
abundance: .
v_gene: TRBV7-9
j_gene: TRBJ2-7
CDR3aa: CASSLGSQTPEQYF
CDR3nt: TGTGCCAGCAGCTTAGGTAGTCAGACCCCCGAGCAGTACTTC

d_gene: .
abundance: .
v_gene: TRBV16
j_gene: TRBJ1-2
CDR3aa: CASSPGRGYGYTF
CDR3nt: TGTGCCAGCAGCCCGGGGAGGGGCTATGGCTACACCTTC

d_gene: .
abundance: once
v_gene: TRBV7-6
j_gene: TRBJ2-3
CDR3aa: CASSFRRREEGTDTQYF
CDR3nt: TGTGCCAGCAGCTTCCGAAGAAGGGAAGAAGGAACAGATACGCAGTATTTT

d_gene: .
abundance: few
v_gene: TRBV19
j_gene: TRBJ1-1
CDR3aa: CASSISYTEAFF
CDR3nt: TGTGCCAGTAGTATCTCGTACACTGAAGCTTTCTTT

d_gene: TRBD2
abundance: few
v_gene: TRBV28
j_gene: TRBJ2-1
CDR3aa: CASSSYRGSSYNEQFF
CDR3nt: TGTGCCAGCAGCTCCTATCGCGGGAGCTCCTACAATGAGCAGTTCTTC

d_gene: .
abundance: few
v_gene: TRBV5-1
j_gene: TRBJ1-1
CDR3aa: CASTSRPWTDEAFF
CDR3nt: TGCGCCAGCACCTCAAGACCATGGACGGATGAAGCTTTCTTT

d_gene: TRBD1
abundance: many
v_gene: TRBV19
j_gene: TRBJ1-5
CDR3aa: CASSIKGQGAGQPQHF
CDR3nt: TGTGCCAGTAGTATAAAAGGGCAGGGGGCAGGTCAGCCCCAGCATTTT

d_gene: .
abundance: many
v_gene: TRBV27
j_gene: TRBJ1-4
CDR3aa: CASSSRGGVVPTNEKLFF
CDR3nt: TGTGCCAGCAGTTCCAGGGGAGGAGTCGTACCAACTAATGAAAAACTGTTTTTT

d_gene: TRBD2
abundance: few
v_gene: TRBV3-1
j_gene: TRBJ2-5
CDR3aa: CASSQDVRAGEETQYF
CDR3nt: TGTGCCAGCAGCCAAGATGTGAGAGCGGGGGAAGAGACCCAGTACTTC

d_gene: .
abundance: many
v_gene: TRBV15
j_gene: TRBJ1-3
CDR3aa: CATSRDHPGSGNTIYF
CDR3nt: TGTGCCACCAGCAGAGATCACCCAGGGAGTGGAAACACCATATATTTT

d_gene: TRBD2
abundance: .
v_gene: TRBV20-1
j_gene: TRBJ2-7
CDR3aa: CSAPQTVTSGNYEQYF
CDR3nt: TGCAGTGCCCCGCAGACCGTGACTAGCGGGAACTACGAGCAGTACTTC

d_gene: .
abundance: many
v_gene: TRBV30
j_gene: TRBJ2-3
CDR3aa: CAWSFPTDTQYF
CDR3nt: TGTGCCTGGAGTTTCCCCACAGATACGCAGTATTTT

d_gene: TRBD2
abundance: .
v_gene: TRBV5-4
j_gene: TRBJ2-5
CDR3aa: CASSPGLAGGETQYF
CDR3nt: TGTGCCAGCAGCCCCGGACTAGCGGGAGGGGAGACCCAGTACTTC

d_gene: .
abundance: .
v_gene: TRBV30
j_gene: TRBJ1-2
CDR3aa: CAWTQDSYYGYTF
CDR3nt: TGTGCCTGGACCCAGGACAGCTACTATGGCTACACCTTC

d_gene: .
abundance: .
v_gene: TRBV30
j_gene: TRBJ2-3
CDR3aa: CAWTGQYRDTQYF
CDR3nt: TGTGCCTGGACTGGTCAGTACCGAGATACGCAGTATTTT

d_gene: TRBD1
abundance: many
v_gene: TRBV6-6
j_gene: TRBJ1-5
CDR3aa: CASSTAGTGPIGNQPQHF
CDR3nt: TGTGCCAGCAGTACCGCCGGGACAGGGCCCATTGGCAATCAGCCCCAGCATTTT

d_gene: TRBD2
abundance: many
v_gene: TRBV20-1
j_gene: TRBJ2-4
CDR3aa: CSARGDGLAGPEGKNIQYF
CDR3nt: TGCAGTGCTAGAGGGGACGGACTAGCGGGACCCGAGGGCAAAAACATTCAGTACTTC

d_gene: .
abundance: few
v_gene: TRBV28
j_gene: TRBJ2-7
CDR3aa: CASKTLGHFHEQYF
CDR3nt: TGTGCCAGCAAGACCCTGGGACATTTCCACGAGCAGTACTTC

d_gene: .
abundance: few
v_gene: TRBV5-4
j_gene: TRBJ2-1
CDR3aa: CASRSAIGGSYNEQFF
CDR3nt: TGTGCCAGCAGATCTGCCATCGGAGGTAGTTACAATGAGCAGTTCTTC

d_gene: .
abundance: .
v_gene: TRBV4-2
j_gene: TRBJ2-3
CDR3aa: CASSQPNTDTQYF
CDR3nt: TGTGCCAGCAGCCAACCCAATACAGATACGCAGTATTTT

d_gene: TRBD2
abundance: few
v_gene: TRBV29-1
j_gene: TRBJ2-1
CDR3aa: CSVDSLAGGASYNEQFF
CDR3nt: TGCAGCGTTGACAGTCTAGCGGGAGGAGCGTCCTACAATGAGCAGTTCTTC

d_gene: TRBD1
abundance: .
v_gene: TRBV7-9
j_gene: TRBJ1-1
CDR3aa: CASNLQGTPEAFF
CDR3nt: TGTGCCAGCAATCTACAGGGGACCCCTGAAGCTTTCTTT

d_gene: TRBD1
abundance: few
v_gene: TRBV2
j_gene: TRBJ1-3
CDR3aa: CASRDRAGNTIYF
CDR3nt: TGTGCCAGCAGGGACAGGGCTGGAAACACCATATATTTT

d_gene: TRBD2
abundance: few
v_gene: TRBV11-2
j_gene: TRBJ2-1
CDR3aa: CASSAGTSGYNEQFF
CDR3nt: TGTGCCAGCAGCGCCGGGACTAGCGGTTACAATGAGCAGTTCTTC

d_gene: .
abundance: .
v_gene: TRBV23-1
j_gene: TRBJ2-1
CDR3aa: CAPAGRVDNEQFF
CDR3nt: TGCGCCCCCGCGGGCAGGGTCGACAATGAGCAGTTCTTC

d_gene: .
abundance: once
v_gene: TRBV18
j_gene: TRBJ2-1
CDR3aa: CASSPRADNEQFF
CDR3nt: TGTGCCAGCTCACCACGGGCAGACAATGAGCAGTTCTTC

d_gene: .
abundance: few
v_gene: TRBV12-3/TRBV12-4
j_gene: TRBJ2-1
CDR3aa: CASSPLEGEQFF
CDR3nt: TGTGCCAGCAGTCCCCTGGAAGGTGAGCAGTTCTTC

d_gene: .
abundance: many
v_gene: TRBV19
j_gene: TRBJ1-5
CDR3aa: CASTQGNNQPQHF
CDR3nt: TGTGCCAGTACCCAGGGTAACAATCAGCCCCAGCATTTT

d_gene: .
abundance: .
v_gene: TRBV29-1
j_gene: TRBJ2-2
CDR3aa: CSVVTRTPGELFF
CDR3nt: TGCAGCGTTGTAACACGGACCCCCGGGGAGCTGTTTTTT

d_gene: .
abundance: few
v_gene: TRBV12-3/TRBV12-4
j_gene: TRBJ1-1
CDR3aa: CASSLSFGDTEAFF
CDR3nt: TGTGCCAGCAGTTTAAGTTTCGGGGACACTGAAGCTTTCTTT